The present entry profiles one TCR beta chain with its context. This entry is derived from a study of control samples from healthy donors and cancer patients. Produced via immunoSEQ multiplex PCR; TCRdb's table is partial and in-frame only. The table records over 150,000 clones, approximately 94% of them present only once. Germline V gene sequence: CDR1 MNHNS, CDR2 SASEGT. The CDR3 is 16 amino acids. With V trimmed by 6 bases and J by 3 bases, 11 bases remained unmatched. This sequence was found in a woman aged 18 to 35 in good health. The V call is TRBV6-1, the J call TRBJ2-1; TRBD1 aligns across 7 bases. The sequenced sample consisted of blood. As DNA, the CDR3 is TGTGCCAGCAGCGAACAGGGGCGGAACTTCTACAATGAGCAGTTCTTC. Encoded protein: CASSEQGRNFYNEQFF.